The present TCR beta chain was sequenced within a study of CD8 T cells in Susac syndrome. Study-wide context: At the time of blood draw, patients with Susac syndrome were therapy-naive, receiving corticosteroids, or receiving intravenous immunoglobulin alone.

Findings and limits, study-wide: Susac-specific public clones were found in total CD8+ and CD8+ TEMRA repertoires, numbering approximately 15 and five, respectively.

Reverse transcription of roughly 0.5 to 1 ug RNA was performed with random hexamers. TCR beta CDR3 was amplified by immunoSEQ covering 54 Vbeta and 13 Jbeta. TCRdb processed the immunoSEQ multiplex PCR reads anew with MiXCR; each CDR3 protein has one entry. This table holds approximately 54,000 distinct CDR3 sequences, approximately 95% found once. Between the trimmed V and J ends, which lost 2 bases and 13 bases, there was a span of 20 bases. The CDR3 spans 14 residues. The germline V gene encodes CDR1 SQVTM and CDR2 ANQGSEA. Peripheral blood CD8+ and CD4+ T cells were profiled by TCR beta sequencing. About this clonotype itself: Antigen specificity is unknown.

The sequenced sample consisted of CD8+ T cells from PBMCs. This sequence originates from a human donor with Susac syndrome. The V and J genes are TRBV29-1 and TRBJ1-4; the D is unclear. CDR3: CSVESWEPEKRLFF. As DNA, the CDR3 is TGCAGCGTTGAATCTTGGGAGCCCGAGAAGAGACTGTTTTTT.